This T cell receptor beta chain is drawn from a study of vaccination and CD4 T cells after COVID-19. The wider study: Post-diagnosis, post-COVID samples were collected after a median approximately 100 days, ranging 35 to 161. Stimuli were overlapping spike peptide pools of SARS-CoV-2 and three common cold coronaviruses (HCoV-NL63, HCoV-OC43, HCoV-229E).

The CDR3 sequence is 15 residues long. V was clipped by 3 bases and J by 4 bases, with 15 bases between them. The germline CDR1 and CDR2 sequences are SGHTA and FQGNSA. About this clonotype itself: Antigen: not known.

The treatment denotes: roughly 11-day PBMC culture with coronavirus spike peptide pools or control peptides (ViraFEST assay). Overall study findings and caveats: Spike mono-reactivity was found in 304 of 307 vaccine-specific clones from convalescent patients.

An Oncomine TCR Beta short-read assay was used to sequence the DNA from cultured CD4+ T cells. TCRdb reprocessed the PCR reads with MiXCR, giving one entry per CDR3 protein. The table records about 19,000 distinct CDR3 sequences, 58% of them present only once. The source material was CD4+ T cells from blood, cultured in vitro, sampled after SARS-CoV-2 vaccination. The receptor was isolated from a human donor who had recovered from COVID-19. This chain links TRBV7-2 with TRBJ1-2; D ambiguous. CDR3 residues: CASSLRTGEGYGYTF. The CDR3 DNA sequence: TGTGCCAGCAGCTTGAGGACTGGGGAGGGCTATGGCTACACCTTC.